Listed below are T cell receptor beta chains from one sample, sequenced in a study of OX40 agonist ivuxolimab in advanced cancers. Using immunoSEQ multiplex PCR, the repertoire was profiled, and TCRdb retains in-frame clones only, with some absent. The data contain 80,000 to 100,000 clones, 87% of them seen just once; the ten biggest clones take up approximately 0.54%. The source was CD4+ or CD8+ T cells sorted from blood, collected in a trial of the OX40 agonist ivuxolimab. The receptor set was obtained from an adult with an advanced solid tumor such as melanoma, head and neck, liver or kidney cancer. The CDR3 runs from the conserved cysteine through the conserved F or W. A D gene is named only where the DNA matches it firmly.

CDR3 length: 13; D gene: NA; J gene: TRBJ2-7; V gene: TRBV19; CDR3 protein: CATRRKSSYEQYF
CDR3 length: 13; D gene: NA; J gene: TRBJ2-7; V gene: TRBV18; CDR3 protein: CASSSGEGNEQYF
CDR3 length: 17; D gene: NA; J gene: TRBJ2-5; V gene: TRBV5-4; CDR3 protein: CASSHGTHQRGGETQYF
CDR3 length: 17; D gene: NA; J gene: TRBJ1-5; V gene: TRBV18; CDR3 protein: CASSPNPGPGGNQPQHF
CDR3 length: 14; D gene: NA; J gene: TRBJ2-7; V gene: TRBV5-5; CDR3 protein: CASSSNRARDEQYF
CDR3 length: 13; D gene: NA; J gene: TRBJ1-6; V gene: TRBV2; CDR3 protein: CASSGDRDSPLHF
CDR3 length: 13; D gene: NA; J gene: TRBJ1-6; V gene: TRBV7-2; CDR3 protein: CAISPFYNSPLHF
CDR3 length: 15; D gene: NA; J gene: TRBJ2-7; V gene: TRBV6-1; CDR3 protein: CASLTGRTWGYEQYF
CDR3 length: 15; D gene: NA; J gene: TRBJ2-7; V gene: TRBV5-1; CDR3 protein: CASSLSPETSYEQYF
CDR3 length: 16; D gene: NA; J gene: TRBJ2-3; V gene: TRBV5-4; CDR3 protein: CASSLWWGVSTDTQYF
CDR3 length: 13; D gene: NA; J gene: TRBJ2-1; V gene: TRBV5-1; CDR3 protein: CASSFGGGYEQFF
CDR3 length: 14; D gene: NA; J gene: TRBJ2-5; V gene: TRBV2; CDR3 protein: CASSSGLLGETQYF
CDR3 length: 18; D gene: NA; J gene: TRBJ1-1; V gene: TRBV11-2; CDR3 protein: CASTSKDRLTTPNTEAFF
CDR3 length: 15; D gene: NA; J gene: TRBJ1-2; V gene: TRBV28; CDR3 protein: CASSPPRAGGIGYTF
CDR3 length: 17; D gene: TRBD1; J gene: TRBJ2-3; V gene: TRBV7-6; CDR3 protein: CASSSPYRGLGTDTQYF
CDR3 length: 17; D gene: TRBD2; J gene: TRBJ2-3; V gene: TRBV7-2; CDR3 protein: CASSPTLSSGGSDTQYF
CDR3 length: 14; D gene: NA; J gene: TRBJ1-4; V gene: TRBV6-6; CDR3 protein: CASISGQSNEKLFF
CDR3 length: 12; D gene: NA; J gene: TRBJ2-7; V gene: TRBV29-1; CDR3 protein: CSVGRDSYEQYF
CDR3 length: 13; D gene: NA; J gene: TRBJ2-7; V gene: TRBV14; CDR3 protein: CASSQVVSYEQYF
CDR3 length: 14; D gene: NA; J gene: TRBJ2-5; V gene: TRBV5-1; CDR3 protein: CASSLTTGQETQYF
CDR3 length: 12; D gene: TRBD1; J gene: TRBJ1-1; V gene: TRBV5-1; CDR3 protein: CASSPGQGGAFF
CDR3 length: 17; D gene: NA; J gene: TRBJ2-7; V gene: TRBV7-3; CDR3 protein: CASSLPTPGRGGGEQYF
CDR3 length: 13; D gene: NA; J gene: TRBJ2-7; V gene: TRBV18; CDR3 protein: CASSQGGPQEQYF
CDR3 length: 13; D gene: NA; J gene: TRBJ1-5; V gene: TRBV7-2; CDR3 protein: CASSREPNQPQHF
CDR3 length: 14; D gene: NA; J gene: TRBJ2-4; V gene: TRBV15; CDR3 protein: CATSRDLAKNIQYF
CDR3 length: 11; D gene: NA; J gene: TRBJ2-5; V gene: TRBV7-2; CDR3 protein: CASRQGETQYF
CDR3 length: 15; D gene: NA; J gene: TRBJ2-5; V gene: TRBV6-8; CDR3 protein: CASSSGTKLGETQYF
CDR3 length: 11; D gene: NA; J gene: TRBJ1-2; V gene: TRBV7-2; CDR3 protein: CASSWLYGYTF
CDR3 length: 16; D gene: TRBD2; J gene: TRBJ2-7; V gene: TRBV7-9; CDR3 protein: CASSPRTSGGPYEQYF
CDR3 length: 13; D gene: NA; J gene: TRBJ2-7; V gene: TRBV10-3; CDR3 protein: CAISYREGHEQYF
CDR3 length: 8; D gene: NA; J gene: TRBJ1-1; V gene: TRBV20-1; CDR3 protein: CSAPEAFF
CDR3 length: 14; D gene: NA; J gene: TRBJ2-4; V gene: TRBV25-1; CDR3 protein: CASAQSGLAGIQYF
CDR3 length: 14; D gene: NA; J gene: TRBJ1-1; V gene: TRBV5-1; CDR3 protein: CASSLERTYTEAFF
CDR3 length: 15; D gene: TRBD1; J gene: TRBJ1-5; V gene: TRBV2; CDR3 protein: CASSGQGASNQPQHF
CDR3 length: 13; D gene: NA; J gene: TRBJ1-4; V gene: TRBV5-8; CDR3 protein: CAGSDSVGEKLFF
CDR3 length: 17; D gene: TRBD2; J gene: TRBJ2-7; V gene: TRBV4-1; CDR3 protein: CASSLLASGGASYEQYF
CDR3 length: 15; D gene: NA; J gene: TRBJ1-2; V gene: TRBV10-3; CDR3 protein: CAISEGGLTNYGYTF
CDR3 length: 14; D gene: TRBD1; J gene: TRBJ1-6; V gene: TRBV19; CDR3 protein: CASSPDDRDSPLHF
CDR3 length: 11; D gene: NA; J gene: TRBJ1-2; V gene: TRBV6-6; CDR3 protein: CASSYDSGYTF
CDR3 length: 16; D gene: TRBD1; J gene: TRBJ1-1; V gene: TRBV25-1; CDR3 protein: CASSEPTGRVNTEAFF
CDR3 length: 14; D gene: NA; J gene: TRBJ2-5; V gene: TRBV5-5; CDR3 protein: CASSLGLLGGTQYF